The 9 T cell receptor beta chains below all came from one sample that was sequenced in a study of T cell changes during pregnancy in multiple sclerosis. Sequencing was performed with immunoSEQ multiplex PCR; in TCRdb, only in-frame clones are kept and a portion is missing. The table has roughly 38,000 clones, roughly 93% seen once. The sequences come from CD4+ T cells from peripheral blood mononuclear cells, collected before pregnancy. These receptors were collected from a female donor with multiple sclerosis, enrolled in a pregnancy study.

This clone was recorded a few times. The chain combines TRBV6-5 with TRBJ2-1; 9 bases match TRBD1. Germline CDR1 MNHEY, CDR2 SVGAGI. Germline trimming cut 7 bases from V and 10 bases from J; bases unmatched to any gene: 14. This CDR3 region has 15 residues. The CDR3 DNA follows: TGTGCCAGCACAGCGTCCGGGACAGGGAGCTTCGAGCAGTTCTTC. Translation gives CASTASGTGSFEQFF.

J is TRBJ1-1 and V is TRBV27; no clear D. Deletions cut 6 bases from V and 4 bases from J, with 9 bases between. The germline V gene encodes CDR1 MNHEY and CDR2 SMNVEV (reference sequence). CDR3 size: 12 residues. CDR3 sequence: CASSPPGTEAFF. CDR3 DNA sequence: TGTGCCAGCAGCCCCCCAGGCACTGAAGCTTTCTTT.

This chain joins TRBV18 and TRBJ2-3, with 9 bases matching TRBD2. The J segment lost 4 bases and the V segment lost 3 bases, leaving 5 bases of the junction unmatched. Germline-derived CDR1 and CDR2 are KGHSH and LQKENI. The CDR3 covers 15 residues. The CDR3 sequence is CASSPAGGRADTQYF. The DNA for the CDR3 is TGTGCCAGCTCACCGGCGGGAGGGCGGGCAGATACGCAGTATTTT.

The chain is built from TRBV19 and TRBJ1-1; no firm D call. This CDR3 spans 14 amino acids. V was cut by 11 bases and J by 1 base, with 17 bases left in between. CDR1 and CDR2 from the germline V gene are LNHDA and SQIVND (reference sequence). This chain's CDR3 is CAVKWTERNTEAFF. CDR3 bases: TGTGCCGTTAAATGGACTGAAAGGAACACTGAAGCTTTCTTT.

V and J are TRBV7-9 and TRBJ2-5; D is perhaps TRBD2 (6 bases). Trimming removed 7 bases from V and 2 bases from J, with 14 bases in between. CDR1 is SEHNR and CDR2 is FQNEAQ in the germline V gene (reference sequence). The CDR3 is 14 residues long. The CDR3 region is CASTLVAAQETQYF. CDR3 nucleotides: TGTGCCAGCACCTTGGTAGCGGCACAAGAGACCCAGTACTTC.

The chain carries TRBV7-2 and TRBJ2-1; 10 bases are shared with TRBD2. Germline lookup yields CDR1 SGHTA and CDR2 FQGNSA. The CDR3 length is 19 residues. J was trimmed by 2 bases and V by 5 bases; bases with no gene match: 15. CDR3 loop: CASSTQTRPSGSTYNEQFF. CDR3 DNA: TGTGCCAGCAGCACACAGACAAGACCTAGCGGGAGCACCTACAATGAGCAGTTCTTC.

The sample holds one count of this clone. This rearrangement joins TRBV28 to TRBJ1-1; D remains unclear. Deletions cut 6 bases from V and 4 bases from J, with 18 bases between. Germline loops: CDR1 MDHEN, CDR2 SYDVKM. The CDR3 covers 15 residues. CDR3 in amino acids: CASRPRAGILTEAFF. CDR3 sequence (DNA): TGTGCCAGCAGGCCCCGAGCAGGAATCCTCACTGAAGCTTTCTTT.

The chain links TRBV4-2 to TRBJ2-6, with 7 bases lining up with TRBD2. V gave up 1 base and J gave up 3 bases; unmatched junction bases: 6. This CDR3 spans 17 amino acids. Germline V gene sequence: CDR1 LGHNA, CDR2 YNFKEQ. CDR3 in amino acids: CASSQVSGGSGANVLTF. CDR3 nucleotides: TGTGCCAGCAGCCAAGTGTCGGGAGGAAGTGGGGCCAACGTCCTGACTTTC.

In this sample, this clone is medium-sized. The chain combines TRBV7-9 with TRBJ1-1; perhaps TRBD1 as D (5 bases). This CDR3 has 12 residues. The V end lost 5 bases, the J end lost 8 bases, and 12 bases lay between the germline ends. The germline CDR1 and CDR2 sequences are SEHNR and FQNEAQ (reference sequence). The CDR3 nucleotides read TGTGCCAGCAGCCGGTTGACAGAAGAAGCTTTCTTT. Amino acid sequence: CASSRLTEEAFF.